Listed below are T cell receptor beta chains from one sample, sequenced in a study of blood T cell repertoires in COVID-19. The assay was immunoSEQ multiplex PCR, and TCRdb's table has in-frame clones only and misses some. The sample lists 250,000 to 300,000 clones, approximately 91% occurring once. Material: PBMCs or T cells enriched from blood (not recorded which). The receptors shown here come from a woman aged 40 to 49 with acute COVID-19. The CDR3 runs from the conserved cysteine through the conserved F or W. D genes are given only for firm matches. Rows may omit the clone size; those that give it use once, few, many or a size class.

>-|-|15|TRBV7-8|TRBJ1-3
CASSLERTSGNTIYF
TGTGCCAGCAGCTTAGAAAGGACTTCTGGAAACACCATATATTTT
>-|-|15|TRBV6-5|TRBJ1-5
CASSYSRQSNQPQHF
TGTGCCAGCAGTTACTCCCGACAGAGCAATCAGCCCCAGCATTTT
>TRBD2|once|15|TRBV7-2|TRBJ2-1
CASSLLSGGPNEQFF
TGTGCCAGCAGCTTACTATCGGGAGGCCCCAATGAGCAGTTCTTC
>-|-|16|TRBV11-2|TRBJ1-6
CASSTVRGSEDSPLHF
TGTGCCAGCAGCACTGTAAGGGGGTCCGAAGATTCACCCCTCCACTTT
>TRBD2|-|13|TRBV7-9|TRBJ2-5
CASRLAGPETQYF
TGTGCCAGCAGGCTAGCGGGCCCAGAGACCCAGTACTTC
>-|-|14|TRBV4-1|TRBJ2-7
CASSHRTGLSEQYF
TGCGCCAGCAGCCATCGTACAGGTCTTTCCGAGCAGTACTTC
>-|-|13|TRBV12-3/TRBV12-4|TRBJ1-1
CASIQGLNTEAFF
TGTGCCAGTATCCAGGGGTTGAACACTGAAGCTTTCTTT
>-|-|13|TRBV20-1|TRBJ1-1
CSASARKNTEAFF
TGCAGTGCTAGTGCTAGGAAGAACACTGAAGCCTTCTTT
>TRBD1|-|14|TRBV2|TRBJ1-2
CASSLQGEVYGYTF
TGTGCCAGCAGTCTACAGGGGGAAGTTTATGGCTACACCTTC
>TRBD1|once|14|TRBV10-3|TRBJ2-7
CAISEWGTGDEQYF
TGTGCCATCAGTGAGTGGGGGACAGGGGACGAGCAGTACTTC
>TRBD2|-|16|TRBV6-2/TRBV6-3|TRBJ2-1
CASSYSTSSAYNEQFF
TGTGCCAGCAGTTACTCGACTAGCTCCGCCTACAATGAGCAGTTCTTC
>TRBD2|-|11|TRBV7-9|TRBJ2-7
CASTAGGEQYF
TGTGCCAGCACCGCGGGAGGAGAGCAGTACTTC
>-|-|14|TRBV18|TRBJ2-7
CASSPGQGGATQHF
TGTGCCAGCTCACCTGGGCAGGGGGGAGCTACGCAACACTTC
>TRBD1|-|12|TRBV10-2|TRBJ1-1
CASSEGQGGAFF
TGCGCCAGCAGTGAGGGACAGGGGGGCGCTTTCTTT
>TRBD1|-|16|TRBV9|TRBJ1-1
CASSETTGGMNTEAFF
TGTGCCAGCAGCGAGACGACAGGGGGGATGAACACTGAAGCTTTCTTT
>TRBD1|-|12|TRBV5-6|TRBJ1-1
CASSAGTGETFF
TGTGCCAGCAGCGCGGGGACAGGGGAGACTTTCTTT